This TCR beta chain was recorded in a study of response to subunit inactivated influenza vaccine. Only a few counts were recorded for this clonotype. In germline, CDR1 is DFQATT, CDR2 SNEGSKA (reference sequence). This CDR3 contains 15 residues. Germline trimming cut 6 bases from V and 8 bases from J; bases unmatched to any gene: 8. TCRdb itself ran the RT-PCR reads through MiXCR, one entry per CDR3 protein. The sample comprises around 570,000 distinct CDR3 sequences, approximately 11% of which are singletons, and 11% rests with the top ten. These same records also appear under a second study, on T cells expressing NK-cell markers. That source reports: UMI-tagged 5'RACE template switching yielded the TCR beta cDNA. The study drew TCR beta repertoires from sorted CD3+CD56+NKG2C+, CD3+CD56+NKG2C- and CD3+CD56-NKG2C+ T cells. The study sequenced eight donors, seven HCMV-seropositive and one seronegative. Leadership of the CD3+CD56-NKG2C+ fraction also belonged to these clonotypes in four donors.

Here the sequenced sample was PBMCs from blood, taken on the day of vaccination. The chain is built from TRBV20-1 and TRBJ2-1, with 15 bases that match TRBD2. The clonotype was recovered from a man aged 45 to 65 who received an inactivated influenza vaccine. CDR3 in amino acids: CSATKGLAGGDEQFF. Written as DNA, the CDR3 is TGCAGTGCGACAAAGGGACTAGCGGGAGGAGATGAGCAGTTCTTC.